The rows below give T cell receptor beta chains drawn from one sample of a study of regulatory T cells in long-lasting Graves disease. TCRdb re-called the multiplex PCR reads through MiXCR, storing one row per CDR3 protein. Found here are around 400,000 distinct CDR3 sequences, 20% to 25% of them singletons; the top ten hold around a quarter. Sample: peripheral blood mononuclear cells (PBMCs), taken when the disease was refractory, from a patient treated with antithyroid drugs. All receptors come from a woman in her thirties or forties with Graves disease. CDR3s include the opening cysteine and the closing phenylalanine or tryptophan. The order of the fields is D gene, clone size, V gene, J gene, CDR3 protein, CDR3 DNA. A D gene is named only where the DNA matches it firmly. Size is omitted from some rows. Given values are once, few, many or a class for expanded clones.

>NA|many|TRBV7-9|TRBJ2-7
CASSFDRFSYEQYF
TGTGCCAGCAGCTTCGACAGATTCTCCTACGAGCAGTACTTC
>NA|many|TRBV12-3/TRBV12-4|TRBJ2-7
CASSPGDASYEQYF
TGTGCCAGCAGCCCAGGGGACGCGTCCTACGAGCAGTACTTC
>NA|NA|TRBV29-1|TRBJ2-3
CSVDPRGAIPDTQYF
TGCAGCGTTGACCCTCGGGGGGCCATCCCAGATACGCAGTATTTT
>TRBD2|many|TRBV27|TRBJ2-7
CASSRGLALEQYF
TGTGCCAGCAGCCGCGGACTAGCCCTCGAGCAGTACTTC
>TRBD1|many|TRBV12-3/TRBV12-4|TRBJ2-5
CASSLADRGQETQYF
TGTGCCAGCAGTTTGGCGGACAGGGGCCAAGAGACCCAGTACTTC
>NA|few|TRBV28|TRBJ2-1
CASSFESGRNEQFF
TGTGCCAGCAGTTTTGAAAGCGGTCGAAATGAGCAGTTCTTC
>TRBD1|many|TRBV12-3/TRBV12-4|TRBJ2-7
CASSPRDRGGDEQYF
TGTGCCAGCAGTCCTAGGGACAGGGGAGGCGACGAGCAGTACTTC
>NA|few|TRBV20-1|TRBJ1-1
CSARVQVLNTEAFF
TGCAGTGCTAGAGTACAGGTCTTGAACACTGAAGCTTTCTTT
>NA|many|TRBV7-8|TRBJ2-4
CASSTRELAKNIQYF
TGTGCCAGCAGTACCCGGGAGCTAGCCAAAAACATTCAGTACTTC
>NA|NA|TRBV10-3|TRBJ1-1
CAIRQGWNTEAFF
TGTGCCATCAGGCAGGGGTGGAACACTGAAGCTTTCTTT
>NA|NA|TRBV19|TRBJ1-1
CASSEYSRGTEAFF
TGTGCCAGTAGCGAATACAGCAGGGGAACTGAAGCTTTCTTT
>TRBD1|many|TRBV3-1|TRBJ1-2
CASSQEGRGYGYTF
TGTGCCAGCAGCCAAGAAGGCAGGGGGTATGGCTACACCTTC
>TRBD2|many|TRBV28|TRBJ2-7
CASTPRIAGSYEQYF
TGTGCCAGCACCCCCCGAATAGCGGGCTCCTACGAGCAGTACTTC
>NA|many|TRBV6-5|TRBJ1-5
CASSYLYQPQHF
TGTGCCAGCAGTTATCTGTACCAGCCCCAGCATTTT
>TRBD1|NA|TRBV7-8|TRBJ2-4
CASSPRGLGAKNIQYF
TGTGCCAGCAGCCCCAGGGGGCTCGGAGCCAAAAACATTCAGTACTTC
>NA|many|TRBV6-2/TRBV6-3|TRBJ1-2
CASSYSAGPYGYTF
TGTGCCAGCAGTTACTCGGCAGGGCCCTATGGCTACACCTTC
>TRBD2|many|TRBV12-3/TRBV12-4|TRBJ2-2
CASNIAGVTGELFF
TGTGCCAGCAATATAGCGGGAGTCACCGGGGAGCTGTTTTTT
>NA|many|TRBV28|TRBJ1-1
CASSPWPTGSEAFF
TGTGCCAGCAGTCCTTGGCCAACAGGGAGTGAAGCTTTCTTT
>NA|NA|TRBV10-3|TRBJ2-2
CAISDSNTGELFF
TGTGCCATCAGTGACTCAAACACCGGGGAGCTGTTTTTT
>TRBD1|NA|TRBV6-9|TRBJ2-1
CASSSSRGRLNEQFF
TGTGCCAGCAGTTCATCCAGGGGGCGTTTGAATGAGCAGTTCTTC
>NA|many|TRBV5-6|TRBJ2-7
CASSYKDYEQYF
TGTGCCAGCTCATATAAGGACTACGAGCAGTACTTC
>TRBD1|many|TRBV12-3/TRBV12-4|TRBJ1-3
CASSLRGHANTIYF
TGTGCCAGCAGTTTGAGGGGGCACGCAAACACCATATATTTT
>NA|few|TRBV5-1|TRBJ1-5
CASSFIGGEPQHF
TGCGCCAGCAGCTTCATTGGGGGGGAGCCCCAGCATTTT
>TRBD1|many|TRBV11-2|TRBJ2-7
CASSPPLGQGSNEQYF
TGTGCCAGCAGCCCGCCGTTGGGACAGGGATCCAACGAGCAGTACTTC